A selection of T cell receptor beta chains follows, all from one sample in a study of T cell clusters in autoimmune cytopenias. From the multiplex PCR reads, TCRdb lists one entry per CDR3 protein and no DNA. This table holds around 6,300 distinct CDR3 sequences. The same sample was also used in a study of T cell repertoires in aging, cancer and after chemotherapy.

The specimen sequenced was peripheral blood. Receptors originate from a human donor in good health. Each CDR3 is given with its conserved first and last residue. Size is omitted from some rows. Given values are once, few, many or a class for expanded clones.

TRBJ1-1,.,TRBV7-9,CASSVRGTEAFF
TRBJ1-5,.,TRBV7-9,CASSQGEQPQHF
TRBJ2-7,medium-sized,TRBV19,CASSPSPQGSYEQYF
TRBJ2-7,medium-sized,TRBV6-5,CASSDRAGDAYEQYF
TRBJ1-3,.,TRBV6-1,CASSEADGTSGNTIYF
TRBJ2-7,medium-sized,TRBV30,CAWSESDYEQYF
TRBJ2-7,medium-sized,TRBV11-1,CASSYGLGSEQYF
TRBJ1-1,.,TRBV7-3,CASSLYGAGPTEAFF
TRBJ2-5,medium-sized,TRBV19,CASSPSSVQETQYF
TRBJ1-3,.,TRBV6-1,CASSYSTKADGNTIYF
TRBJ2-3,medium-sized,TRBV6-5,CASSPDSTYTDTQYF
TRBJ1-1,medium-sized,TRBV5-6,CASSLELGAEAFF
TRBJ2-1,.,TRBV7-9,CASKGTGAAEQFF
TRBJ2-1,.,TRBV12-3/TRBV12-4,CASSRTSGGNNEQFF
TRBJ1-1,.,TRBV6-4,CASSENPENTEAFF
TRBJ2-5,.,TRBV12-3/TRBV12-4,CASSPTPGQAQETQYF
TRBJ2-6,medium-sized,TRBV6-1,CGAAVSGANVLTF
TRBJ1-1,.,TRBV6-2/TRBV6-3,CASSYSWPVRSGQMNTEAFF
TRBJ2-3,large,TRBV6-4,CASSEADTDTQYF
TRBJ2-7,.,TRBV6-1,CASSYSGNYEQYF
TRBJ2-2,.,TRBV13,CASSLEARFTGELFF
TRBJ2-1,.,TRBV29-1,CSAGLAGDAGGQFF
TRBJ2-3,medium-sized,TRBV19,CASKSETTDTQYF
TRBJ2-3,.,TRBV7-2,CASSPDPSHTQYF
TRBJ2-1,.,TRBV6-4,CASSDSAGGHNEQFF
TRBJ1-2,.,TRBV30,CAWSVRGQGRGYTF
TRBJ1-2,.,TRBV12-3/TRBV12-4,CASWRGAADYGYTF
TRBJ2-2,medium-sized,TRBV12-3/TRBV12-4,CASSLWIAGNTGELFF
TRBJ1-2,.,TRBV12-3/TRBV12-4,CASAGQIINYGYTF
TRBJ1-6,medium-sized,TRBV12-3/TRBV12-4,CASRQGGTNSPLHF
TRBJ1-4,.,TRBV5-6,CASSQGRGRANEKLFF
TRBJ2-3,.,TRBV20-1,CSAGRLGSADTQYF
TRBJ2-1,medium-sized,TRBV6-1,CASGTGFYNEQFF
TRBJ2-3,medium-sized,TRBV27,CASSSRRAGGSKDTQYF
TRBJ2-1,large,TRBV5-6,CASSYEGYGRSYNEQFF
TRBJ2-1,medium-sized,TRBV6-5,CASSYSTGSYNEQFF